Listed below are T cell receptor beta chains from one sample, sequenced in a study of blood T cell repertoires in COVID-19. Repertoires were generated with immunoSEQ multiplex PCR, while TCRdb's copy carries only in-frame clones and drops some. The table lists 150,000 to 200,000 clones, around four fifths of them singletons. The sample was PBMCs or T cells enriched from blood (not recorded which). All receptors derive from a woman between 50 and 59 years old who had recovered from COVID-19. The CDR3 runs from the conserved cysteine through the conserved F or W.

j_call,v_call,cdr3_aa
TRBJ1-5,TRBV7-8,CASSSGQIYSNQPQHF
TRBJ1-5,TRBV15,CATWASGQPQHF
TRBJ1-1,TRBV27,CASSLFGDRNTEAFF
TRBJ2-1,TRBV11-2,CASSWLGSEQFF
TRBJ1-1,TRBV4-3,CASSQDLRVDTEAFF
TRBJ2-1,TRBV7-9,CASSSGQGMSEQFF
TRBJ2-3,TRBV5-1,CASSFPRDTQYF
TRBJ1-3,TRBV27,CASSLWTGSVLRNTIYF
TRBJ2-1,TRBV27,CASGMRQSYNEQFF
TRBJ2-5,TRBV5-3,CARSLAPHRPEETQYF
TRBJ1-1,TRBV5-4,CASSRNTEAFF
TRBJ1-6,TRBV3-1/TRBV3-2,CASSQDRGMRNSPLHF
TRBJ1-2,TRBV27,CASSLKGSGYTF
TRBJ1-1,TRBV6-5,CASRKQGAKNTEAFF
TRBJ1-3,TRBV6-5,CASSYSGSSGNTIYF
TRBJ1-1,TRBV7-2,CASSPMGGGTEAFF
TRBJ1-1,TRBV19,CASRRLSLPNTEAFF
TRBJ1-4,TRBV5-1,CASSPSTGGKLFF
TRBJ1-3,TRBV7-2,CASSLGQGATGNTIYF
TRBJ2-1,TRBV28,CASSHPTSVNEQFF
TRBJ2-7,TRBV30,CAWSALSGISYEQYF
TRBJ1-6,TRBV15,CATSRDLEGASPLHF
TRBJ2-7,TRBV28,CASRRPGGGLSYEQYF
TRBJ1-6,TRBV7-2,CASSLGEGSAFRNSPLHF
TRBJ2-7,TRBV27,CASSEVGGFLGSSF
TRBJ1-2,TRBV6-5,CASLSPDRALGYTF
TRBJ1-4,TRBV11-2,CASSSHRRGGSGKLFF
TRBJ1-1,TRBV5-1,CASSAARGGAFF
TRBJ2-1,TRBV2,CASIQLAGIHNEQFF
TRBJ1-1,TRBV5-4,CASSLDRGNTEAFF
TRBJ2-1,TRBV5-1,CASRKGSGAGGEEFF
TRBJ1-2,TRBV6-2/TRBV6-3,CASSSADRVLGYTF
TRBJ2-7,TRBV6-5,CASNRDRGREQYF
TRBJ2-3,TRBV11-2,CASSSGGKTGGGDTQYF
TRBJ2-5,TRBV2,CASSEGARVLPQYF
TRBJ2-7,TRBV2,CASSELAVSEQYF
TRBJ1-2,TRBV11-2,CASSSLSQGGSGYTF
TRBJ2-3,TRBV6-4,CASRPALGTDTQYF
TRBJ2-5,TRBV3-1/TRBV3-2,CASSQAGGQETQYF
TRBJ2-5,TRBV30,CAWSKQGSSAQYF
TRBJ2-2,TRBV5-4,CASHIAGGTGELFF
TRBJ2-7,TRBV28,CASSLLRLAPSYEQYF
TRBJ2-3,TRBV27,CASSLSYPDAGGAGTDTQYF
TRBJ2-1,TRBV10-1,CASSERSGVTYNEQFF
TRBJ2-3,TRBV5-4,CASSLPGTDAGTQYF
TRBJ1-2,TRBV6-2/TRBV6-3,CASSPLGDGYTF
TRBJ2-2,TRBV24-1,CATSDRTVGELFF
TRBJ2-1,TRBV10-3,CAINGQGAGNEQFF
TRBJ1-4,TRBV6-5,CASSRSTGGQKLFF
TRBJ2-3,TRBV19,CATTKGIGTDTQYF
TRBJ2-1,TRBV11-2,CASSLRATSGYNEQFF
TRBJ2-1,TRBV30,CAWNLGQGIRNEQFF
TRBJ2-1,TRBV27,CASSPGTSGSTAQFF
TRBJ1-5,TRBV6-5,CASRRTGETQPQHF